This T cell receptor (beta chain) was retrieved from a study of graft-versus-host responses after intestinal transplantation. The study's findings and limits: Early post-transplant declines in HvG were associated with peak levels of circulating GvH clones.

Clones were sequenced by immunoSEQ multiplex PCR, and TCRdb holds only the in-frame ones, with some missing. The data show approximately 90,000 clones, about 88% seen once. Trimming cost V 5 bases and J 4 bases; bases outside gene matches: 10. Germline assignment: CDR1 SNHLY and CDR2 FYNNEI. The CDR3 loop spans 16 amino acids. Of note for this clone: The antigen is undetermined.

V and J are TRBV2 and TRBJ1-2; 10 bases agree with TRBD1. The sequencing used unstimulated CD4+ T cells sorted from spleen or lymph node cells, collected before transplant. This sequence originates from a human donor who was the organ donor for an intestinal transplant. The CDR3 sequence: CASSRDRGASGYGYTF. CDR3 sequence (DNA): TGTGCCAGCAGTCGGGACAGGGGAGCGTCTGGCTATGGCTACACCTTC.